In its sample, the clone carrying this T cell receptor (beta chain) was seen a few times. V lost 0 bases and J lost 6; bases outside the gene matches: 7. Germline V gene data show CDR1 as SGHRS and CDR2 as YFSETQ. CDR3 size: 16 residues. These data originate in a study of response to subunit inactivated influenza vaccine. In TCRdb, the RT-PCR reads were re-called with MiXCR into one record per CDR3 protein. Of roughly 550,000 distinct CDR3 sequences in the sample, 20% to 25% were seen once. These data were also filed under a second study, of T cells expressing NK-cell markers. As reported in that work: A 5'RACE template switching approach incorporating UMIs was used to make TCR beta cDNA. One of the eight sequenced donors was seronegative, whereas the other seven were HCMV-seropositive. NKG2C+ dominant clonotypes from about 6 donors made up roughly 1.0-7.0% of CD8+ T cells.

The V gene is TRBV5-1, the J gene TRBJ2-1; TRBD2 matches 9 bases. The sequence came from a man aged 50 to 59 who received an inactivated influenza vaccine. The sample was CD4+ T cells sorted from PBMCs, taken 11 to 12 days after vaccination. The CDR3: CASSLAVSGSFNEQFF. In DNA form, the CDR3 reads TGCGCCAGCAGCTTGGCGGTTAGCGGGAGCTTCAATGAGCAGTTCTTC.